These 3 T cell receptor beta chains share one sample of origin, sequenced in a study of CD8 T cells in Susac syndrome. A quantity of about 0.5 to 1 ug RNA underwent reverse transcription using random hexamers. TCRdb analysed the immunoSEQ multiplex PCR reads with MiXCR anew, one entry per CDR3 protein. This sample yields over 150,000 distinct CDR3 sequences, of which 90% to 95% are seen a single time; under 0.095% belongs to the top ten. Material for sequencing was CD4+ T cells from PBMCs. These receptor sequences come from a human donor with multiple sclerosis.

The V and J genes are TRBV6-2 or TRBV6-3 and TRBJ2-7, with 9 nucleotides matching TRBD2. From germline, CDR1 is MNHEY and CDR2 SVGEGT. This CDR3 spans 15 amino acids. V trimming: 4 bases; J trimming: 4 bases; junction bases outside the gene matches: 8. The CDR3 nucleotides are TGTGCCAGCAGTTCGCGAGTAGCGGGGGCATACGAGCAGTACTTC. Translation gives CASSSRVAGAYEQYF.

The genes are TRBV16 and TRBJ2-4; D gene unclear. Deletions cut 4 bases from V and 5 bases from J, with 6 bases between. Germline CDR1 is KGHSY and CDR2 is FQNENV. CDR3 length: 12 amino acids. CDR3 nucleotide sequence: TGTGCCAGCAGCCCGCGGCAAAACATTCAGTACTTC. Protein: CASSPRQNIQYF.

V usage is TRBV5-6 and J usage is TRBJ2-7; 8 nucleotides align to TRBD1. CDR1 and CDR2 from the germline V gene are SGHDT and YYEEEE. V was pared by 1 base and J by 2 bases, with 5 bases of the junction left unmatched. This CDR3 is 15 amino acids long. CDR3 in amino acids: CASSLSLTGAYEQYF. CDR3 DNA sequence: TGTGCCAGCAGCTTGTCCTTGACAGGGGCCTACGAGCAGTACTTC.